This is a list of T cell receptor beta chains from one sample in a study of CD8 T cells in ankylosing spondylitis. TCRdb fed the 5' RACE reads into MiXCR, producing one record per CDR3 protein. The table shows roughly 400,000 distinct CDR3 sequences, with more than 20% occurring only once. The sample was blood, either unsorted or a sorted T cell fraction (not recorded which). Every receptor here comes from a male donor with ankylosing spondylitis. Both conserved end residues are part of each CDR3. D genes are given only for firm matches. Size is omitted from some rows. Given values are once, few, many or a class for expanded clones.

v_call: TRBV10-2
j_call: TRBJ1-1
d_call: .
clone_size: many
cdr3_aa: CASSESNWGEAFF
cdr3_nt: TGCGCCAGCAGTGAGTCGAACTGGGGTGAAGCTTTCTTT

v_call: TRBV7-6
j_call: TRBJ2-5
d_call: TRBD2
clone_size: few
cdr3_aa: CASSLGGSGTKVGETQYF
cdr3_nt: TGTGCCAGCAGCTTAGGAGGGTCCGGGACTAAGGTTGGGGAGACCCAGTACTTC

v_call: TRBV28
j_call: TRBJ1-5
d_call: TRBD1
clone_size: few
cdr3_aa: CASSSHSGGGIQPQHF
cdr3_nt: TGTGCCAGCAGTTCCCACTCAGGGGGTGGAATTCAGCCCCAGCATTTT

v_call: TRBV11-2
j_call: TRBJ2-1
d_call: TRBD2
clone_size: .
cdr3_aa: CASSFSGTSGITKGNEQFF
cdr3_nt: TGTGCCAGCAGCTTTTCCGGGACTAGCGGGATAACGAAGGGGAATGAGCAGTTCTTC

v_call: TRBV2
j_call: TRBJ1-1
d_call: TRBD1
clone_size: few
cdr3_aa: CASRGQTFTEAFF
cdr3_nt: TGTGCCAGCAGGGGACAGACTTTCACTGAAGCTTTCTTT

v_call: TRBV12-5
j_call: TRBJ2-1
d_call: TRBD2
clone_size: few
cdr3_aa: CASGLGLAGGPGEQFF
cdr3_nt: TGTGCTAGTGGTTTGGGCCTAGCGGGAGGGCCGGGTGAGCAGTTCTTC

v_call: TRBV6-2/TRBV6-3
j_call: TRBJ2-2
d_call: .
clone_size: .
cdr3_aa: CASSSPRRERTGELFF
cdr3_nt: TGTGCCAGCAGTTCTCCCAGGAGGGAACGCACCGGGGAGCTGTTTTTT

v_call: TRBV7-2
j_call: TRBJ2-7
d_call: TRBD2
clone_size: .
cdr3_aa: CASSLALGAGGSEQYF
cdr3_nt: TGTGCCAGCAGCTTAGCGCTAGGAGCGGGAGGGTCCGAGCAGTACTTC

v_call: TRBV7-2
j_call: TRBJ2-7
d_call: .
clone_size: few
cdr3_aa: CASSHRDGAYEQYF
cdr3_nt: TGTGCCAGCAGCCATCGGGACGGAGCTTACGAGCAGTACTTC

v_call: TRBV4-1
j_call: TRBJ2-5
d_call: .
clone_size: .
cdr3_aa: CASSQDSSENTPDGETQYF
cdr3_nt: TGCGCCAGCAGCCAAGATTCTAGCGAGAATACCCCAGACGGGGAGACCCAGTACTTC

v_call: TRBV6-2/TRBV6-3
j_call: TRBJ2-3
d_call: .
clone_size: few
cdr3_aa: CASKTGSSTDTQYF
cdr3_nt: TGTGCCAGCAAGACGGGGAGCAGCACTGATACGCAGTATTTT

v_call: TRBV4-2
j_call: TRBJ1-3
d_call: TRBD1
clone_size: few
cdr3_aa: CASSQNILRTGRNTIYF
cdr3_nt: TGTGCCAGCAGCCAGAATATTTTGAGGACAGGGCGAAACACCATATATTTT

v_call: TRBV5-1
j_call: TRBJ2-7
d_call: .
clone_size: few
cdr3_aa: CASSLVGTISSYEQYF
cdr3_nt: TGCGCCAGCAGCTTGGTGGGGACGATTAGCTCCTACGAGCAGTACTTC

v_call: TRBV20-1
j_call: TRBJ1-1
d_call: .
clone_size: .
cdr3_aa: CSASGPYIPEAFF
cdr3_nt: TGCAGTGCTAGTGGCCCCTATATCCCTGAAGCTTTCTTT

v_call: TRBV19
j_call: TRBJ2-2
d_call: .
clone_size: .
cdr3_aa: CASNGGAGELFF
cdr3_nt: TGTGCCAGTAACGGTGGGGCCGGGGAGCTGTTTTTT

v_call: TRBV6-1
j_call: TRBJ2-2
d_call: TRBD2
clone_size: .
cdr3_aa: CASNPGLAVSGELFF
cdr3_nt: TGTGCCAGCAACCCGGGACTAGCAGTGTCCGGGGAGCTGTTTTTT

v_call: TRBV5-5
j_call: TRBJ2-2
d_call: .
clone_size: .
cdr3_aa: CASSLGAGTLTGELFF
cdr3_nt: TGTGCCAGCAGCTTGGGGGCGGGAACGCTCACCGGGGAGCTGTTTTTT

v_call: TRBV7-9
j_call: TRBJ1-3
d_call: .
clone_size: .
cdr3_aa: CASSFSTRGTIYF
cdr3_nt: TGTGCCAGCAGCTTCTCCACCCGTGGCACCATATATTTT

v_call: TRBV20-1
j_call: TRBJ1-4
d_call: TRBD1
clone_size: few
cdr3_aa: CSGTGSGNEKLFF
cdr3_nt: TGCAGTGGGACAGGGAGCGGTAATGAAAAACTGTTTTTT

v_call: TRBV28
j_call: TRBJ1-4
d_call: .
clone_size: few
cdr3_aa: CASSRQAFEKLFF
cdr3_nt: TGTGCCAGCTCCCGACAGGCTTTTGAAAAACTGTTTTTT

v_call: TRBV29-1
j_call: TRBJ2-7
d_call: .
clone_size: .
cdr3_aa: CSAHDRGGEQYF
cdr3_nt: TGCAGCGCGCATGATAGGGGAGGCGAGCAGTACTTC

v_call: TRBV20-1
j_call: TRBJ2-1
d_call: TRBD2
clone_size: many
cdr3_aa: CSARDWASGSYEQFF
cdr3_nt: TGCAGTGCTAGAGATTGGGCTAGCGGGAGCTATGAGCAGTTCTTC

v_call: TRBV4-1
j_call: TRBJ1-3
d_call: .
clone_size: .
cdr3_aa: CASSPGKAKSSGNTIYF
cdr3_nt: TGCGCCAGCAGCCCGGGTAAAGCGAAAAGCTCTGGAAACACCATATATTTT

v_call: TRBV3-1
j_call: TRBJ2-1
d_call: TRBD2
clone_size: few
cdr3_aa: CASSFTTSSSSYNEQFF
cdr3_nt: TGTGCCAGCAGCTTTACGACTAGCTCCAGCTCCTACAATGAGCAGTTCTTC

v_call: TRBV6-2/TRBV6-3
j_call: TRBJ2-1
d_call: TRBD2
clone_size: .
cdr3_aa: CATGGAGAYNEQFF
cdr3_nt: TGTGCCACGGGGGGGGCGGGAGCATACAATGAGCAGTTCTTC

v_call: TRBV29-1
j_call: TRBJ2-3
d_call: .
clone_size: .
cdr3_aa: CSVKDTGADTQYF
cdr3_nt: TGCAGCGTGAAGGATACGGGAGCAGATACGCAGTATTTT

v_call: TRBV29-1
j_call: TRBJ2-1
d_call: .
clone_size: many
cdr3_aa: CSGSQGPYNEQFF
cdr3_nt: TGCAGCGGAAGTCAGGGTCCCTACAATGAGCAGTTCTTC

v_call: TRBV7-2
j_call: TRBJ2-1
d_call: .
clone_size: few
cdr3_aa: CASSLGGQASSYNEQFF
cdr3_nt: TGTGCCAGCAGCTTAGGGGGGCAGGCAAGCTCCTACAATGAGCAGTTCTTC

v_call: TRBV11-1
j_call: TRBJ2-2
d_call: TRBD1
clone_size: .
cdr3_aa: CASSLARGPTGGENTGELFF
cdr3_nt: TGTGCCAGCAGCTTAGCCCGGGGTCCTACAGGGGGCGAAAACACCGGGGAGCTGTTTTTT

v_call: TRBV7-2
j_call: TRBJ2-7
d_call: TRBD1
clone_size: few
cdr3_aa: CASSLTIAGTGYEQYF
cdr3_nt: TGTGCCAGCAGCTTGACCATAGCCGGGACAGGCTACGAGCAGTACTTC

v_call: TRBV9
j_call: TRBJ2-2
d_call: .
clone_size: .
cdr3_aa: CASSVGGRPHTGELFF
cdr3_nt: TGTGCCAGCAGCGTAGGGGGTCGACCGCACACCGGGGAGCTGTTTTTT

v_call: TRBV15
j_call: TRBJ1-5
d_call: .
clone_size: .
cdr3_aa: CATSRMGNQADQPQHF
cdr3_nt: TGTGCCACCAGCCGGATGGGAAACCAGGCCGATCAGCCCCAGCATTTT

v_call: TRBV29-1
j_call: TRBJ2-7
d_call: .
clone_size: many
cdr3_aa: CSVHRGDTGDEQYF
cdr3_nt: TGCAGCGTGCATCGGGGAGACACCGGCGACGAGCAGTACTTC

v_call: TRBV6-2/TRBV6-3
j_call: TRBJ2-2
d_call: .
clone_size: .
cdr3_aa: CASSYPTVSGELFF
cdr3_nt: TGTGCCAGCAGTTACCCCACCGTTTCCGGGGAGCTGTTTTTT

v_call: TRBV9
j_call: TRBJ2-1
d_call: .
clone_size: .
cdr3_aa: CASSPAVGRQFF
cdr3_nt: TGTGCCAGCAGCCCCGCGGTGGGACGGCAGTTCTTC

v_call: TRBV4-1
j_call: TRBJ2-1
d_call: TRBD1
clone_size: .
cdr3_aa: CASSQESGGKGLVVYNEQFF
cdr3_nt: TGCGCCAGCAGCCAAGAGTCAGGGGGAAAGGGATTGGTGGTATACAATGAGCAGTTCTTC

v_call: TRBV20-1
j_call: TRBJ2-5
d_call: .
clone_size: .
cdr3_aa: CSASKDYQETQYF
cdr3_nt: TGCAGTGCTAGCAAGGACTACCAAGAGACCCAGTACTTC